The T cell receptor (beta chain) described here comes from a study of blood T cells in healthy people across ages. Study in general: Template switching retrieved approximately one barcoded beta molecule for each two T cells.

The donors, aged about 6 to 100, were healthy Caucasians from Russia. Germline V gene sequence: CDR1 MDHEN, CDR2 SYDVKM. Trimming removed 6 bases at V and 7 bases at J, with 15 bases between. CDR3 length: 14 residues. This clonotype was picked up one time. Combining a sample-barcoded 5' primer with a J-beta primer mix, a second PCR ran for roughly 6 to 11 cycles. All samples yielded 2.5 million or more CDR3-containing paired-end reads. TCRdb processed the 5' RACE reads anew with MiXCR; each CDR3 protein has one entry. There are approximately 830,000 distinct CDR3 sequences in the sample; 62% occur only once, and roughly 25% lies in the top ten.

This sequence was found in a man aged 25 to 45 in good health. This chain uses TRBV28 with TRBJ1-4; D may be TRBD1 (6 bases). Sequenced input: blood. CDR3 sequence: CASRPGGGGEKLFF. DNA of the CDR3: TGTGCCAGCAGACCGGGGGGGGGCGGTGAAAAACTGTTTTTT.